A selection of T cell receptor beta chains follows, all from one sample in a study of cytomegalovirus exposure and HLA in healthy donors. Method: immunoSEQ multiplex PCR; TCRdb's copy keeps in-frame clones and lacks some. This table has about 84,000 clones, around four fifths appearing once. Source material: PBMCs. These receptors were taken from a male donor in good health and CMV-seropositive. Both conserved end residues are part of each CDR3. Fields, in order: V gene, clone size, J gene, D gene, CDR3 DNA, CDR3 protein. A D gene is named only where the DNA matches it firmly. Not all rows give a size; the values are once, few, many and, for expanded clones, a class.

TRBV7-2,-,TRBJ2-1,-,TGTGCCAGCAGCTTAGTAAAGGGCGGGGCGTACAATGAGCAGTTCTTC,CASSLVKGGAYNEQFF
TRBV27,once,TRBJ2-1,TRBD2,TGTGCCAGCAGTTTCCTTGGACTAGCTTCGGACAATGAGCAGTTCTTC,CASSFLGLASDNEQFF
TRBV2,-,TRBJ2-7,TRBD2,TGTGCCAGCACTCAATGGGGGGGGAGCTCCTACGAGCAGTACTTC,CASTQWGGSSYEQYF
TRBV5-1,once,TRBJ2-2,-,TGCGCCAGCAGCTTGGGGACACCAGTCGGGGAGCTGTTTTTT,CASSLGTPVGELFF
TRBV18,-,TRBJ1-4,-,TGTGCCAGCTCACCACAGCATAATGAAAAACTGTTTTTT,CASSPQHNEKLFF
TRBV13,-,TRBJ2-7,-,TGTGCCAGCAGCCCCCCGAGGCGGGAAACCGGCGAGCAGTACTTC,CASSPPRRETGEQYF
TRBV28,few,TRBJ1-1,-,TGTGCCAGCAGGGGCCCTGAAGCTTTCTTT,CASRGPEAFF
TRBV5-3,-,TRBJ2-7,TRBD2,TGTGCCAGAAGCTCCGATAGCGGGAGTAGGTACGAGCAGTACTTC,CARSSDSGSRYEQYF
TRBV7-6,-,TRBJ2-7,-,TGTGCCAGCAGCCCGGTGGGGGGGCTCACCTACGAGCAGTACTTC,CASSPVGGLTYEQYF
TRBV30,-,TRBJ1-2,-,TGTGCCTGGAGTCCATTCTTGGGAGTCTACACCTTC,CAWSPFLGVYTF
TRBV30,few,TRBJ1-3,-,TGTGCCTGGAGTGTCGGGAACACCATATATTTT,CAWSVGNTIYF
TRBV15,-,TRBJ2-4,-,TGTGCCACCAGCGGTCTACTTGGTCGGGGGTCAAACATTCAGTACTTC,CATSGLLGRGSNIQYF
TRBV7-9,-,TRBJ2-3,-,TGTGCCAGCAGCTTAGGACAGGTCTACACAGATACGCAGTATTTT,CASSLGQVYTDTQYF
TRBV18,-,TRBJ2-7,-,TGTGCCAGCTCACTGGAGACCTACGAGCAGTACTTC,CASSLETYEQYF
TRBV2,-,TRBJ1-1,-,TGTGCCAGCTACCAAGGGGCTTCCTCCACTGAAGCTTTCTTT,CASYQGASSTEAFF
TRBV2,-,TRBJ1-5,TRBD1,TGTGCCAGCAGTGAAGCGGTCTCAGGGGGCTTGAGACAGCCCCAGCATTTT,CASSEAVSGGLRQPQHF
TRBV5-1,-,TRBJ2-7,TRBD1,TGCGCCAGCAGCTTGGGGGGACAGGGGAATTTCTACGAGCAGTACTTC,CASSLGGQGNFYEQYF
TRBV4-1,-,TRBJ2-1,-,TGCGCCAGCAGCCCAGGGCCAAAACCGGATAAGCGTGGGCAGTTCTTC,CASSPGPKPDKRGQFF
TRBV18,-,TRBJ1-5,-,TGTGCCAGCTCCCTGAGAGCTATTAGCAATCAGCCCCAGCATTTT,CASSLRAISNQPQHF
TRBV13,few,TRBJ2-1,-,TGTGCCAGCAGCCTGCCTATTAGCGGAAATCCCAATGAGCAGTTCTTC,CASSLPISGNPNEQFF
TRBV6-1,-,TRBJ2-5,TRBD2,TGTGCCAGCAGTGAAGCGCGGGGGGGACAGACCCAGTACTTC,CASSEARGGQTQYF
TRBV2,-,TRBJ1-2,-,TGTGCCAGCAGTGAAGGTGGGGCCAACTATGGCTACACCTTC,CASSEGGANYGYTF
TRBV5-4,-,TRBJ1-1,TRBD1,TGTGCCAGCAGGTTTGGGACAGTCCAAAACACTGAAGCTTTCTTT,CASRFGTVQNTEAFF
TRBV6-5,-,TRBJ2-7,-,TGTGCCAGCAGACTTGGAGTGAGGCTCTACGAGCAGTACTTC,CASRLGVRLYEQYF
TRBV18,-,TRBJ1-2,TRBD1,TGTGCCAGCTCACCGGACGGGACAGCAAAATATGGCTACACCTTC,CASSPDGTAKYGYTF
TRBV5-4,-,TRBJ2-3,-,TGTGCCAGCAGCTCAGGGATTTGGACAGATACGCAGTATTTT,CASSSGIWTDTQYF
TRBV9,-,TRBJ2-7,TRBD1,TGTGCCAGCAGCGTAGCGGGACAGGCTTCCTACGAGCAGTACTTC,CASSVAGQASYEQYF
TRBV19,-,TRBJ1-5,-,TGTGCCAGTAGCTACCAGGGCGATAGCAATCAGCCCCAGCATTTT,CASSYQGDSNQPQHF
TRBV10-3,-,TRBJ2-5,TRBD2,TGTGCCATCAGCCGGACTAGCGGGAGTGTAGAGACCCAGTACTTC,CAISRTSGSVETQYF
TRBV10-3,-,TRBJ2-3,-,TGTGCCATCAGTGATGGAGGGGCTGATACGCAGTATTTT,CAISDGGADTQYF
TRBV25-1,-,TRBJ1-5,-,TGTGCCAGCAGTGTGACAGCTAGCAATCAGCCCCAGCATTTT,CASSVTASNQPQHF
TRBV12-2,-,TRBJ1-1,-,TGTGCAAGTCGCTTAGCAAGAAAGGGGAACAAGAACACTGAAGCTTTCTTT,CASRLARKGNKNTEAFF
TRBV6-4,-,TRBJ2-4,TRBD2,TGTGCCAGCAGTGACGGGACTAGCGGGAGGGCCGTTCAGTACTTC,CASSDGTSGRAVQYF
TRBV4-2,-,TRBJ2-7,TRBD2,TGTGCCAGCAGCCAAGGGCTAGCGGGAACTTACGAGCAGTACTTC,CASSQGLAGTYEQYF
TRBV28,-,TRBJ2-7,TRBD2,TGTGCCAGCAGTTTGGGGCTAGCGGGGAACCGCTACGAGCAGTACTTC,CASSLGLAGNRYEQYF
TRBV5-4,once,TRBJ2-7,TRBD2,TGTGCCAGCAGCTCCGAGCGGACTAGTGGATTAGTCGAGCAGTACTTC,CASSSERTSGLVEQYF
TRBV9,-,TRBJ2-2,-,TGTGCCAGCAGCGTAGTAACCGGGGAGCTGTTTTTT,CASSVVTGELFF
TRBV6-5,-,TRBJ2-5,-,TGTGCCAGCAGTTACGGGCCCTACCAGGGAGAGACCCAGTACTTC,CASSYGPYQGETQYF
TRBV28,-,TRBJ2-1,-,TGTGCCAGCACAGGGCCAATGTTGTATGAGCAGTTCTTC,CASTGPMLYEQFF
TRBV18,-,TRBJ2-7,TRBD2,TGTGCCAGCTCACCTCTCGGACTAGCGAGGGAGCAGTACTTC,CASSPLGLAREQYF
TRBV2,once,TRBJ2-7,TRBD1,TGTGCCAGCAGTGGAGGACAGGGCATTAGTCTTATATCCTACGAGCAGTACTTC,CASSGGQGISLISYEQYF
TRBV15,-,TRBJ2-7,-,TGTGCCACCAGAGATACAGTTCATAGCTCCTACGAGCAGTACTTC,CATRDTVHSSYEQYF
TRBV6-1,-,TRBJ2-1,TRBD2,TGTGCCAGCAGTGAAAAGTTAGCGGGAGCAGATGAGCAGTTCTTC,CASSEKLAGADEQFF
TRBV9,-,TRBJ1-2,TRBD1,TGTGCCAGCAGCATATCCGGGACAGGCAGCTATGGCTACACCTTC,CASSISGTGSYGYTF